Listed here is a single T cell receptor (beta chain). Its cognate antigen is unknown. TCRdb ran MiXCR on the RT-PCR reads and lists one entry per CDR3 protein. The table includes 590,000 or so distinct CDR3 sequences, around 15% detected once. The data were taken from a study of response to subunit inactivated influenza vaccine. Study outcomes and limitations: Few new T cells, the authors suggested, are recruited by each seasonal influenza vaccination.

V shed 0 bases and J 3 bases; nucleotides not matched to a gene: 1. CDR1 and CDR2 from the germline V gene are MNHEY and SVGAGI. This CDR3 contains 14 residues. The chain has TRBV6-5 and TRBJ2-7, with 8 bases identical to TRBD1. The sample was PBMCs from blood, taken about 14 days before vaccination. The sequence was collected from a man between 50 and 59 years old who received an inactivated influenza vaccine. The CDR3 spells CASSYSGQDYEQYF. The CDR3 nucleotides are TGTGCCAGCAGTTACTCGGGACAGGACTACGAGCAGTACTTC.